Reported below is one TCR beta chain. Its cognate antigen is unknown. The record originates from a study of identical twins. Study results and caveats: Out-of-frame alpha sequences common to twins exhibited an excess of low generation probability.

This CDR3 region has 14 residues. CDR1 and CDR2 (germline): SQVTM, ANQGSEA. The V gene end was trimmed by 5 bases and the J gene end by 6 bases; junction bases not matched to a gene: 6. MiXCR was run by TCRdb on the 5' RACE reads, yielding one entry per CDR3 protein. The sample contains 700,000 or so distinct CDR3 sequences, approximately 22% of which appear only once. These sequences were also reported in another study, on T cells expressing NK-cell markers.

The chain combines TRBV29-1 with TRBJ2-1, with 11 bases matching TRBD2. The sample consisted of PBMCs. This TCR was sampled from a woman aged 18 to 35 in good health. The CDR3: CSVPLTSGVNEQFF. For the CDR3, the DNA is TGCAGCGTTCCTTTGACTAGCGGGGTCAATGAGCAGTTCTTC.